These T cell receptor beta chains were read from a single sample in a study of beta chain features in type 1 diabetes. Assay used: immunoSEQ multiplex PCR; TCRdb lists only in-frame clones, some missing. The sample records approximately 380,000 clones, around 16% being singletons. Sequencing was performed on naive CD4+ T cells from blood. The receptors were gathered from a woman aged 18-35 years in good health. CDR3s include the opening cysteine and the closing phenylalanine or tryptophan. D genes are given only for firm matches. Size values are once, few and many counts, or a class for expanded clones, and some rows have none.

clone_size: few
v_call: TRBV6-6
d_call: TRBD1
j_call: TRBJ2-1
cdr3_length: 15
cdr3_nt: TGTGCCAGCAGTTATCGGACAGGGGGCTACAATGAGCAGTTCTTC
cdr3_aa: CASSYRTGGYNEQFF

clone_size: NA
v_call: TRBV30
d_call: TRBD1
j_call: TRBJ1-4
cdr3_length: 13
cdr3_nt: TGTGCCTGGATGGGACAGGGGGGTGAAAAACTGTTTTTT
cdr3_aa: CAWMGQGGEKLFF

clone_size: NA
v_call: TRBV7-9
d_call: TRBD1
j_call: TRBJ1-4
cdr3_length: 14
cdr3_nt: TGTGCCAGCAGCTCAGGGGGTACTAATGAAAAACTGTTTTTT
cdr3_aa: CASSSGGTNEKLFF

clone_size: NA
v_call: TRBV4-1
d_call: NA
j_call: TRBJ2-1
cdr3_length: 14
cdr3_nt: TGCGCCAGCAGCCACCGTGTGCAGGGTAATAGTAAGTTCTTC
cdr3_aa: CASSHRVQGNSKFF

clone_size: few
v_call: TRBV6-5
d_call: TRBD2
j_call: TRBJ2-1
cdr3_length: 15
cdr3_nt: TGTGCCAGCAGTACTAGCGGGAGGACTTACAATGAGCAGTTCTTC
cdr3_aa: CASSTSGRTYNEQFF

clone_size: few
v_call: TRBV5-4
d_call: NA
j_call: TRBJ1-1
cdr3_length: 12
cdr3_nt: TGTGCCAGCAGCAAAGACAGGACTGAAGCTTTCTTT
cdr3_aa: CASSKDRTEAFF

clone_size: NA
v_call: TRBV27
d_call: NA
j_call: TRBJ2-5
cdr3_length: 8
cdr3_nt: TGTGCCAGCAGTCCGTCCCACTTC
cdr3_aa: CASSPSHF

clone_size: few
v_call: TRBV27
d_call: TRBD2
j_call: TRBJ2-5
cdr3_length: 18
cdr3_nt: TGTGCCAGCAGTTTATTGAGGACTAGCGGGAGGCTCCAAGAGACCCAGTACTTC
cdr3_aa: CASSLLRTSGRLQETQYF

clone_size: few
v_call: TRBV29-1
d_call: TRBD1
j_call: TRBJ2-3
cdr3_length: 13
cdr3_nt: TGCAGCGCATCCGGGACAGGGAGTAATACGCAGTATTTT
cdr3_aa: CSASGTGSNTQYF

clone_size: few
v_call: TRBV6-6
d_call: TRBD1
j_call: TRBJ2-5
cdr3_length: 15
cdr3_nt: TGTGCCAGCAGTCGGGACAGGGGGCAGGGAAAGACCCAGTACTTC
cdr3_aa: CASSRDRGQGKTQYF

clone_size: NA
v_call: TRBV6-4
d_call: TRBD2
j_call: TRBJ2-4
cdr3_length: 14
cdr3_nt: TGTGCCAGCAAGCCGACTAGCGGGATGAGCATTCAGTACTTC
cdr3_aa: CASKPTSGMSIQYF

clone_size: few
v_call: TRBV5-1
d_call: NA
j_call: TRBJ1-2
cdr3_length: 12
cdr3_nt: TGCGCCAGCAGCTTTGGCAGCTATGGCTACACCTTC
cdr3_aa: CASSFGSYGYTF

clone_size: NA
v_call: TRBV19
d_call: TRBD1
j_call: TRBJ2-1
cdr3_length: 15
cdr3_nt: TGTGCCAGTAGTATGGGGGACAGGGTTTACAATGAGCAGTTCTTC
cdr3_aa: CASSMGDRVYNEQFF

clone_size: few
v_call: TRBV28
d_call: NA
j_call: TRBJ2-2
cdr3_length: 13
cdr3_nt: TGTGCCAGCATGAGGGAGAACACCGGGGAGCTGTTTTTT
cdr3_aa: CASMRENTGELFF

clone_size: NA
v_call: TRBV28
d_call: TRBD2
j_call: TRBJ2-2
cdr3_length: 18
cdr3_nt: TGTGCCAGCAGCGACACGCGGACTAGCGGGAGAGGAACCGGGGAGCTGTTTTTT
cdr3_aa: CASSDTRTSGRGTGELFF

clone_size: NA
v_call: TRBV7-9
d_call: TRBD1
j_call: TRBJ2-1
cdr3_length: 15
cdr3_nt: TGTGCCAGCAGCTTAGGGACAGGAGCTGACAATGAGCAGTTCTTC
cdr3_aa: CASSLGTGADNEQFF

clone_size: NA
v_call: TRBV30
d_call: TRBD1
j_call: TRBJ2-1
cdr3_length: 14
cdr3_nt: TGTGCCTGCCGCCCGGGACAGGGTTACAATGAGCAGTTCTTC
cdr3_aa: CACRPGQGYNEQFF

clone_size: NA
v_call: TRBV5-1
d_call: TRBD1
j_call: TRBJ2-7
cdr3_length: 15
cdr3_nt: TGCGCCAGCAGCCGAACCGGGACAGGGTCCTACGAGCAGTACTTC
cdr3_aa: CASSRTGTGSYEQYF

clone_size: NA
v_call: TRBV27
d_call: NA
j_call: TRBJ2-4
cdr3_length: 16
cdr3_nt: TGTGCCAGCAGCCTATTGGGGGGTTCGGACAAAAACATTCAGTACTTC
cdr3_aa: CASSLLGGSDKNIQYF

clone_size: few
v_call: TRBV6-6
d_call: TRBD2
j_call: TRBJ2-7
cdr3_length: 15
cdr3_nt: TGTGCCAGCAGTTACGATATAGCGGGAGTCTACGAGCAGTACTTC
cdr3_aa: CASSYDIAGVYEQYF

clone_size: few
v_call: TRBV2
d_call: NA
j_call: TRBJ2-2
cdr3_length: 15
cdr3_nt: TGTGCCAGCAGTGAAGAGGCGGGCGGGATTGCGGAGCTGTTTTTT
cdr3_aa: CASSEEAGGIAELFF

clone_size: NA
v_call: TRBV29-1
d_call: NA
j_call: TRBJ1-1
cdr3_length: 14
cdr3_nt: TGCAGCGTTGTATCCAGGCCCCCGAACACTGAAGCTTTCTTT
cdr3_aa: CSVVSRPPNTEAFF

clone_size: NA
v_call: TRBV7-2
d_call: TRBD2
j_call: TRBJ2-7
cdr3_length: 14
cdr3_nt: TGTGCCAGCAGCTTAGACAGCGGGGGGTCCGAGCAGTACTTC
cdr3_aa: CASSLDSGGSEQYF

clone_size: few
v_call: TRBV28
d_call: TRBD1
j_call: TRBJ2-5
cdr3_length: 15
cdr3_nt: TGTGCCAGTCCCCCGGGGACAGGGGTTCTGGAGACCCAGTACTTC
cdr3_aa: CASPPGTGVLETQYF

clone_size: NA
v_call: TRBV7-2
d_call: NA
j_call: TRBJ2-7
cdr3_length: 13
cdr3_nt: TGTGCCAGCAGCTCCGCAACCCCGCGAGAGCAGTACTTC
cdr3_aa: CASSSATPREQYF

clone_size: NA
v_call: TRBV7-2
d_call: NA
j_call: TRBJ1-1
cdr3_length: 13
cdr3_nt: TGTGCCAGCCAGGATCGCATGAACACTGAAGCTTTCTTT
cdr3_aa: CASQDRMNTEAFF

clone_size: NA
v_call: TRBV6-6
d_call: NA
j_call: TRBJ2-2
cdr3_length: 14
cdr3_nt: TGTGCCAGCAGTGTAATCGGGAACACCGGGGAGCTGTTTTTT
cdr3_aa: CASSVIGNTGELFF

clone_size: few
v_call: TRBV30
d_call: NA
j_call: TRBJ2-3
cdr3_length: 13
cdr3_nt: TGTGCCTGGACCTGGCGGGGCGCGGATACGCAGTATTTT
cdr3_aa: CAWTWRGADTQYF

clone_size: few
v_call: TRBV4-2
d_call: NA
j_call: TRBJ1-2
cdr3_length: 14
cdr3_nt: TGTGCCAGCAGCCAAGATAGGACGGGATATGGCTACACCTTC
cdr3_aa: CASSQDRTGYGYTF

clone_size: NA
v_call: TRBV30
d_call: NA
j_call: TRBJ1-1
cdr3_length: 12
cdr3_nt: TGTGCCTACACGACAGGGAACACTGAAGCTTTCTTT
cdr3_aa: CAYTTGNTEAFF

clone_size: few
v_call: TRBV5-4
d_call: TRBD1
j_call: TRBJ2-1
cdr3_length: 15
cdr3_nt: TGTGCCAGCAGCGTGGCAGGGGGCTCCTACAATGAGCAGTTCTTC
cdr3_aa: CASSVAGGSYNEQFF

clone_size: few
v_call: TRBV30
d_call: NA
j_call: TRBJ1-3
cdr3_length: 13
cdr3_nt: TGTGCCTGGAGTGTACTTAATGGAAACACCATATATTTT
cdr3_aa: CAWSVLNGNTIYF

clone_size: NA
v_call: TRBV25-1
d_call: NA
j_call: TRBJ2-1
cdr3_length: 17
cdr3_nt: TGTGCCAGCAGTGACCCGCGAGCGTTGAGCTCCTACAATGAGCAGTTCTTC
cdr3_aa: CASSDPRALSSYNEQFF

clone_size: NA
v_call: TRBV5-1
d_call: NA
j_call: TRBJ1-1
cdr3_length: 14
cdr3_nt: TGCGCCAGCAGCTGGGGGGGCAGGAACACTGAAGCTTTCTTT
cdr3_aa: CASSWGGRNTEAFF

clone_size: few
v_call: TRBV28
d_call: TRBD1
j_call: TRBJ2-7
cdr3_length: 14
cdr3_nt: TGTGCCAGCGCTCGGACAGGGAGAGGCTACGAGCAGTACTTC
cdr3_aa: CASARTGRGYEQYF

clone_size: NA
v_call: TRBV6-5
d_call: NA
j_call: TRBJ2-7
cdr3_length: 13
cdr3_nt: TGTGCCAGCAGTTACTCGAGAGCGCTCGAGCAGTACTTC
cdr3_aa: CASSYSRALEQYF

clone_size: few
v_call: TRBV7-3
d_call: NA
j_call: TRBJ2-7
cdr3_length: 14
cdr3_nt: TGTGCCAGCAGCTTATTTCAGGCTCCCTACGAGCAGTACTTC
cdr3_aa: CASSLFQAPYEQYF

clone_size: NA
v_call: TRBV30
d_call: TRBD1
j_call: TRBJ1-3
cdr3_length: 17
cdr3_nt: TGTGCCTGGAGGTTCCCTAGGACAGGAATCTCTGGAAACACCATATATTTT
cdr3_aa: CAWRFPRTGISGNTIYF

clone_size: NA
v_call: TRBV28
d_call: NA
j_call: TRBJ2-7
cdr3_length: 15
cdr3_nt: TGTGCCAGCAGTTTATATGGACTGGGCTTATACGAGCAGTACTTC
cdr3_aa: CASSLYGLGLYEQYF

clone_size: few
v_call: TRBV2
d_call: NA
j_call: TRBJ2-3
cdr3_length: 14
cdr3_nt: TGTGCCAGCAGTGAAGTCCAGTTCACAGATACGCAGTATTTT
cdr3_aa: CASSEVQFTDTQYF

clone_size: few
v_call: TRBV29-1
d_call: NA
j_call: TRBJ1-2
cdr3_length: 14
cdr3_nt: TGCAGCGTTGAAGATAGGAGAGAAAACTATGGCTACACCTTC
cdr3_aa: CSVEDRRENYGYTF

clone_size: NA
v_call: TRBV5-1
d_call: TRBD2
j_call: TRBJ2-1
cdr3_length: 17
cdr3_nt: TGCGCCAGCAGCTTGGGGGCGGGAGCAGGCTCCTACAATGAGCAGTTCTTC
cdr3_aa: CASSLGAGAGSYNEQFF

clone_size: NA
v_call: TRBV30
d_call: NA
j_call: TRBJ1-2
cdr3_length: 13
cdr3_nt: TGTGCCTGGAGTGTTCGGCGGGGTTATGGCTACACCTTC
cdr3_aa: CAWSVRRGYGYTF

clone_size: NA
v_call: TRBV30
d_call: NA
j_call: TRBJ2-1
cdr3_length: 14
cdr3_nt: TGTGCCTGGAGAGGTGCGGGACCCAACAATGAGCAGTTCTTC
cdr3_aa: CAWRGAGPNNEQFF

clone_size: NA
v_call: TRBV29-1
d_call: TRBD1
j_call: TRBJ1-1
cdr3_length: 15
cdr3_nt: TGCAGCGTTGACCGGGACAGGGTAATGAACACTGAAGCTTTCTTT
cdr3_aa: CSVDRDRVMNTEAFF